The entry below gives a single TCR beta chain sequence along with its context. Its antigen is still unknown. This specimen comes from a study of early T cells in non-severe SARS-CoV-2 infection. Study as a whole: Sequenced material consisted of bulk RNA (from unsorted whole blood), and chains were unpaired. Study-wide points: Sequences matched to VDJdb favored anti-spike CD8 responses, while private and CD4 specificities were missed.

Germline V gene sequence: CDR1 SQVTM, CDR2 ANQGSEA. This CDR3 region has 14 residues. Deletions cut 2 bases from V and 1 base from J, with 11 bases between. Attached unique molecular identifiers marked individual cDNA molecules. TCRdb ran MiXCR on the 5' RACE reads and lists one entry per CDR3 protein. The top ten hold 4.7% of the sample, which has some 96,000 distinct CDR3 sequences, 11% seen once. The chain employs TRBV29-1 and TRBJ1-1, with no clear D. Here the sequenced sample was whole blood, taken at baseline. The sequence derives from an adult who was a healthcare worker with PCR-confirmed SARS-CoV-2 infection or an uninfected control (not recorded which). The CDR3 coding sequence is TGCAGCGTTGAACCGGACGGGGAGAACACTGAAGCTTTCTTT. Its translation: CSVEPDGENTEAFF.